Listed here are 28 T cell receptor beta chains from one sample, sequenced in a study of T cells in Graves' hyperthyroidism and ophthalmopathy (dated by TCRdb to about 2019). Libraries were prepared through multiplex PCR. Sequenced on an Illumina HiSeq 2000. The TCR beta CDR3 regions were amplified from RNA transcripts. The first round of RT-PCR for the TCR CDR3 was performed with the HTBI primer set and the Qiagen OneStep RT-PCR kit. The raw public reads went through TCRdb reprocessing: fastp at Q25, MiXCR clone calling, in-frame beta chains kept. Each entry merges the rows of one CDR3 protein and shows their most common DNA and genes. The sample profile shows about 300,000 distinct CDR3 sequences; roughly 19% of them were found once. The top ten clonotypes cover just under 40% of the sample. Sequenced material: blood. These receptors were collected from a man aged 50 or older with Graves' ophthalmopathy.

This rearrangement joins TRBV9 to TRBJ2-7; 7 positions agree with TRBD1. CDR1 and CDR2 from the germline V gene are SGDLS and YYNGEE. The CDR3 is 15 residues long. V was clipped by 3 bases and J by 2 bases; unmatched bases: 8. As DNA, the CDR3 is TGTGCCAGCAGCGAGGGACAGCAAAGTCCCTACGAGCAGTACTTC. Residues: CASSEGQQSPYEQYF.

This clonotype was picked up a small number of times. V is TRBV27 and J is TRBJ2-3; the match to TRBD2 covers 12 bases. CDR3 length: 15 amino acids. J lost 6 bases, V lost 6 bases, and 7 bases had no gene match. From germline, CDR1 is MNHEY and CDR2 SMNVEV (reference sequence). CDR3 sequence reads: CASRGLTSGRDTQYF. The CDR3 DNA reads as TGTGCCAGCAGGGGACTAACTAGCGGGAGGGATACGCAGTATTTT.

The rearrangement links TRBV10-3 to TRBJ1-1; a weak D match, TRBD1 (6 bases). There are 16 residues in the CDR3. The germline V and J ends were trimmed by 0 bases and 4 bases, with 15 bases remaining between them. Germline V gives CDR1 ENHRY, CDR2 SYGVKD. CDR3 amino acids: CAISESGNRVGTEAFF. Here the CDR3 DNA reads TGTGCCATCAGTGAGTCGGGAAACAGGGTTGGCACTGAAGCTTTCTTT.

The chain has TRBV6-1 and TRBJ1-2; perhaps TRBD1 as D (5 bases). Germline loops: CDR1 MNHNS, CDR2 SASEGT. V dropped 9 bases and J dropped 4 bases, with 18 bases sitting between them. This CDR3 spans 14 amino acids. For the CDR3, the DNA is TGTGCCAGTTCGGGGAGGGGAGAGACCTATGGCTACACCTTC. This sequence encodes CASSGRGETYGYTF.

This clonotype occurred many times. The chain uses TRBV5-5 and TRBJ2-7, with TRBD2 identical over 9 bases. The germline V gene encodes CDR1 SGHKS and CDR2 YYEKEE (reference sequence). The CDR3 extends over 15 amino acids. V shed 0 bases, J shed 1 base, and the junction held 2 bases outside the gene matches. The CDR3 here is CASSLGAGGSYEQYF. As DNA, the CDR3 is TGTGCCAGCAGCTTGGGCGCGGGAGGGTCCTACGAGCAGTACTTC.

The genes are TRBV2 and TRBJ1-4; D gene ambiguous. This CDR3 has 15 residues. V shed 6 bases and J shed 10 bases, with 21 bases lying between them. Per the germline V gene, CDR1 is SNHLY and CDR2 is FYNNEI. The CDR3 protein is CASSRTGPRSPKLFF. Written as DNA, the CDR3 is TGTGCCAGCAGCCGAACCGGGCCCCGGTCCCCAAAACTGTTTTTT.

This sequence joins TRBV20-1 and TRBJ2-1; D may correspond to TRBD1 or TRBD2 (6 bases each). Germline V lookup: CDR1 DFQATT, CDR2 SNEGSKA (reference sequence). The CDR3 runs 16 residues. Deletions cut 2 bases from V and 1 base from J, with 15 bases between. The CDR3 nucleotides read TGCAGTGCTAGAATTGCGGGAAGGGGGTCCTACAATGAGCAGTTCTTC. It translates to CSARIAGRGSYNEQFF.

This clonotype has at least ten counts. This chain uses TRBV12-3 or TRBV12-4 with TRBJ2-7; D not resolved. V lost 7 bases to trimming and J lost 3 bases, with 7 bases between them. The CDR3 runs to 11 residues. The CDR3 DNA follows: TGTGCCAGCACCCCGGGCTACGAGCAGTACTTC. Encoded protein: CASTPGYEQYF.

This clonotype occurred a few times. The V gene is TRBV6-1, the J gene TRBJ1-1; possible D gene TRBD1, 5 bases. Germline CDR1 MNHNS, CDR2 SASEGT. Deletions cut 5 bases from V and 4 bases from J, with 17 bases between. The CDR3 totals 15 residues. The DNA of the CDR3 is TGTGCCAGCAGTCCTGGGCAGGGCGTCAGCACTGAAGCTTTCTTT. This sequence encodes CASSPGQGVSTEAFF.

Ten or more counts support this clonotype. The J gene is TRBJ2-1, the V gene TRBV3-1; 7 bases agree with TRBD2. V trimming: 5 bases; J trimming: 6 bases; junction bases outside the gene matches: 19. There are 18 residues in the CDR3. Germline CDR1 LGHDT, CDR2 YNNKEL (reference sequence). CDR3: CASSSIVSGIPERNEQFF. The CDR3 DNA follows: TGTGCCAGCAGCTCCATTGTGAGCGGGATACCCGAGCGCAATGAGCAGTTCTTC.

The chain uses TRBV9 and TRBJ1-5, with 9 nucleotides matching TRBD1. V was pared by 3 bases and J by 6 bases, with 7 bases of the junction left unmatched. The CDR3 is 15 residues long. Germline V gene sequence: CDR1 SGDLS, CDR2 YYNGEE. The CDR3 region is CASSEGGTGLQPQHF. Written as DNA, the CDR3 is TGTGCCAGCAGCGAGGGGGGGACAGGGCTTCAGCCCCAGCATTTT.

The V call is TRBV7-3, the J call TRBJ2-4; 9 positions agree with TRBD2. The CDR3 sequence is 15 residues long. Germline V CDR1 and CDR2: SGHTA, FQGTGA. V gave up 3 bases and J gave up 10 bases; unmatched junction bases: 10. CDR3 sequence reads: CASSLWAGTSPIQYF. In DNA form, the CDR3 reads TGTGCCAGCAGCTTGTGGGCCGGGACTAGCCCTATTCAGTACTTC.

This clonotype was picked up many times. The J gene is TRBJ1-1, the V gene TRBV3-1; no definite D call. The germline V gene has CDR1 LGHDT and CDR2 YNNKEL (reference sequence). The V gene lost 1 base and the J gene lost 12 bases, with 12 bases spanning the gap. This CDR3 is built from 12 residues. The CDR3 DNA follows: TGTGCCAGCAGCCAAGGGTGGACCGATCCTTTCTTT. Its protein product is CASSQGWTDPFF.

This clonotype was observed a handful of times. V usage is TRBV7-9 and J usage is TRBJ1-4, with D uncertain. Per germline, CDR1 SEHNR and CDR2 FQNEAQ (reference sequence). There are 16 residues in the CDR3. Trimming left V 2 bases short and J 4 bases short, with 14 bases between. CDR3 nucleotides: TGTGCCAGCAGCTTAAGGCGGGCCGGGGATAATGAAAAACTGTTTTTT. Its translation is CASSLRRAGDNEKLFF.

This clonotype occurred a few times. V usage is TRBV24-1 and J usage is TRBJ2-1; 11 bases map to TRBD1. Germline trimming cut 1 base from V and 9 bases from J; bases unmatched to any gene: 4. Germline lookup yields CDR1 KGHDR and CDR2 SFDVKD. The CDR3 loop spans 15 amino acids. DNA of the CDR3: TGTGCCACCAGTGATTTAGGACAGGGGGCAAGTGAGCAGTTCTTC. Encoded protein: CATSDLGQGASEQFF.

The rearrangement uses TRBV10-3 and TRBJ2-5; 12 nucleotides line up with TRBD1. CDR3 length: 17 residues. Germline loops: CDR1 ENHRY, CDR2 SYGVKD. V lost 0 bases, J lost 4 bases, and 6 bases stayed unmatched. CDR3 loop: CAISESGTGGKGETQYF. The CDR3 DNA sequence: TGTGCCATCAGTGAGTCTGGGACAGGGGGCAAAGGAGAGACCCAGTACTTC.

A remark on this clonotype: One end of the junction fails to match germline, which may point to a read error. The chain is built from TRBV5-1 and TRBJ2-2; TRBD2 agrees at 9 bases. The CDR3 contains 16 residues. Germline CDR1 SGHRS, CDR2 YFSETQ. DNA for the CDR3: TGCGCCAGCAGCGCTCCTAGCGGGATTAGGACCGGGGGGCTGTTTTTT. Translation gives CASSAPSGIRTGGLFF.

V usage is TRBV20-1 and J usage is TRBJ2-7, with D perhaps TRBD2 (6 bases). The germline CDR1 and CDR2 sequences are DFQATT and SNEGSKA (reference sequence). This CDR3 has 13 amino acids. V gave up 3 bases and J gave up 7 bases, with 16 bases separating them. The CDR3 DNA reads TGCAGTGCTAGCGTCGGGAGTCCAGGAGAGCAGTACTTC. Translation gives CSASVGSPGEQYF.

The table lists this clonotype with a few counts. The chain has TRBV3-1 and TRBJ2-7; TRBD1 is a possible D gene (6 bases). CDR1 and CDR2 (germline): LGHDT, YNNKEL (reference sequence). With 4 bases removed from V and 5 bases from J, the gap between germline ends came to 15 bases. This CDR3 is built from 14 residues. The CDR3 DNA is TGTGCCAGCAGCCTCCAGGGGAACAAGAACGAGCAGTACTTC. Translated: CASSLQGNKNEQYF.

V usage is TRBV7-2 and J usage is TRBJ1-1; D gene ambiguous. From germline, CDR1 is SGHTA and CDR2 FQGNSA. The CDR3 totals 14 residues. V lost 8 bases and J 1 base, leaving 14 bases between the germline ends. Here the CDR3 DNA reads TGTGCCAGCGGCAGAAACTTAGGGAACACTGAAGCTTTCTTT. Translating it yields CASGRNLGNTEAFF.

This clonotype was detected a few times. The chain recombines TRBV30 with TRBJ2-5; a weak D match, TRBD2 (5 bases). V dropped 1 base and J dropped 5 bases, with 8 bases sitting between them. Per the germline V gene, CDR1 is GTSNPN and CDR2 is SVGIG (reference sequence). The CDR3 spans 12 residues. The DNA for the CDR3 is TGTGCCTGGAGTGCCAGAGGGGAGACCCAGTACTTC. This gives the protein CAWSARGETQYF. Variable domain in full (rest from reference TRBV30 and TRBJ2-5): SQTIHQWPATLVQPVGSPLSLECTVEGTSNPNLYWYRQAAGRGLQLLFYSVGIGQISSEVPQNLSASRPQDRQFILSSKKLLLSDSGFYLCAWSARGETQYFGPGTRLLVL.

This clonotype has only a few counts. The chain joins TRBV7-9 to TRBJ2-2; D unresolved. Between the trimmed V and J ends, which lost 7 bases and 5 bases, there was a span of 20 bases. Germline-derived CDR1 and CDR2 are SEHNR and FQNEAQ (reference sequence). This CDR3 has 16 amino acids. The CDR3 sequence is CASNPGDNPRTGELFF. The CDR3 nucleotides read TGTGCCAGCAACCCAGGTGACAATCCGAGGACCGGGGAGCTGTTTTTT.

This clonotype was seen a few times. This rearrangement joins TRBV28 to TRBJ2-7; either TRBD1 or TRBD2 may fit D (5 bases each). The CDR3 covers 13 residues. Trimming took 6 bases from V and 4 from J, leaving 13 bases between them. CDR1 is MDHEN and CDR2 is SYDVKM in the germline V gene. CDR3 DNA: TGTGCCAGCAGGGCCGGGACGGCTTACGAGCAGTACTTC. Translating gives CASRAGTAYEQYF. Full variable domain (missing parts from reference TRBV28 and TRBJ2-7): DVKVTQSSRYLVKRTGEKVFLECVQDMDHENMFWYRQDPGLGLRLIYFSYDVKMKEKGDIPEGYSVSREKKERFSLILESASTNQTSMYLCASRAGTAYEQYFGPGTRLTVT.

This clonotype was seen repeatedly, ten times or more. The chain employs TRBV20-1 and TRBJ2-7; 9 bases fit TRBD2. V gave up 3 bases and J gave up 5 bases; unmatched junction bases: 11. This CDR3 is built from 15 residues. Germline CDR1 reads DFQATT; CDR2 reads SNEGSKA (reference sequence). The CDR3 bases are TGCAGTGCTAGGGGGGGGGATAGCGGGAGAAACGAGCAGTACTTC. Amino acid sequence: CSARGGDSGRNEQYF.

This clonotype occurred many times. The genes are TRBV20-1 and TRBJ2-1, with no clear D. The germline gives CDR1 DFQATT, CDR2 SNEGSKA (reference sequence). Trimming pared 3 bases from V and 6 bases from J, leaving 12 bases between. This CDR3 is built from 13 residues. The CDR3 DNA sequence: TGCAGTGCTAGCGGACCTAGTGCCAATGAGCAGTTCTTC. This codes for CSASGPSANEQFF.

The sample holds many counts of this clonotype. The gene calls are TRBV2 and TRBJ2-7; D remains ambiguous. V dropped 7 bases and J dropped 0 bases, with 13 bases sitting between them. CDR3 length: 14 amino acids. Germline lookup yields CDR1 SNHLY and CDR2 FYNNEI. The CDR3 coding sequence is TGTGCCAGCATTCCAGTTCAAAGCTCCTACGAGCAGTACTTC. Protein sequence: CASIPVQSSYEQYF. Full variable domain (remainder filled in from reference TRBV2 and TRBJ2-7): EPEVTQTPSHQVTQMGQEVILRCVPISNHLYFYWYRQILGQKVEFLVSFYNNEISEKSEIFDDQFSVERPDGSNFTLKIRSTKLEDSAMYFCASIPVQSSYEQYFGPGTRLTVT.

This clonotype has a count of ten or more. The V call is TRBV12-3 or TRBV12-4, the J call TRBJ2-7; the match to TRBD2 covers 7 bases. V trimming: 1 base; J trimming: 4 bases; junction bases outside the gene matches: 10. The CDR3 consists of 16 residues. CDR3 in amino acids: CASSLGLAVQGYEQYF. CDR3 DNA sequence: TGTGCCAGCAGTTTAGGGCTAGCGGTGCAAGGGTACGAGCAGTACTTC.

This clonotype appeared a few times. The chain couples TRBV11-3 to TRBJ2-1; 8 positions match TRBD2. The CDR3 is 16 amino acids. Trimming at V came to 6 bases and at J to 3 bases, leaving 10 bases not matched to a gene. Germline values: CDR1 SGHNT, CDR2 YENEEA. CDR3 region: CASSGGSSGSYNEQFF. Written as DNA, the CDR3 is TGTGCCAGCAGTGGGGGGTCGAGCGGGAGCTACAATGAGCAGTTCTTC.